This T cell receptor beta chain was captured in a study of T cell responses to AZD1222 COVID-19 vaccine. Sequenced by immunoSEQ multiplex PCR; TCRdb stores in-frame clones only, minus some. The repertoire holds some 170,000 clones, with around nine tenths as singletons. Trimming removed 0 bases from V and 0 bases from J, with 9 bases in between. Germline CDR1 reads SGHNT; CDR2 reads YENEEA. This CDR3 region has 15 residues. This clone was recorded once. Sequencing was performed on peripheral blood, taken on day 0 of AZD1222 vaccination. V gene TRBV11-3 combines with J gene TRBJ2-7, with D possibly TRBD2 on 5 matching bases. This clonotype originated in an adult in good health. CDR3 sequence reads: CASSLESGPSYEQYF. The CDR3 bases are TGTGCCAGCAGCTTAGAGAGCGGACCCTCCTACGAGCAGTACTTC.